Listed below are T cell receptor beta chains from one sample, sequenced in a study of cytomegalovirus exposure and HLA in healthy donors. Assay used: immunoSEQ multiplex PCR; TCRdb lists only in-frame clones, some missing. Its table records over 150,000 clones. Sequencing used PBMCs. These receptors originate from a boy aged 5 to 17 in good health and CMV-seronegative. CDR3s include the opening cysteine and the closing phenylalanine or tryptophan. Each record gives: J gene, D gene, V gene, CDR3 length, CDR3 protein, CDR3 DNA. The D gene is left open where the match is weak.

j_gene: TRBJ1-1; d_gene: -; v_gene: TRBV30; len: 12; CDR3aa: CAWNRGWTEAFF; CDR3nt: TGTGCCTGGAATCGGGGGTGGACTGAAGCTTTCTTT
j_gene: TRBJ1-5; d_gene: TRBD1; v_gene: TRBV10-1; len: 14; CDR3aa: CASSEGQGDQPQHF; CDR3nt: TGCGCCAGCAGTGAGGGACAGGGCGATCAGCCCCAGCATTTT
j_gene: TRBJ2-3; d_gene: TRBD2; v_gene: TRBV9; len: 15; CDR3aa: CASSEGTSGADTQYF; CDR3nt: TGTGCCAGCAGCGAAGGGACTAGCGGCGCAGATACGCAGTATTTT
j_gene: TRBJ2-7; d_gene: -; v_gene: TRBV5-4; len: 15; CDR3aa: CASSLVPAGSYEQYF; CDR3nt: TGTGCCAGCAGCTTGGTTCCCGCGGGGTCTTACGAGCAGTACTTC
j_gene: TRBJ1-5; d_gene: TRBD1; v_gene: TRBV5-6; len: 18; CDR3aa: CASSLGQGGLYSNQPQHF; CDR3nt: TGTGCCAGCAGCTTGGGGCAGGGGGGCTTATATAGCAATCAGCCCCAGCATTTT
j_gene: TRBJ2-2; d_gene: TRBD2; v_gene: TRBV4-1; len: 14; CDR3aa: CASQRGAGTGELFF; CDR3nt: TGCGCCAGCCAGCGGGGGGCCGGCACCGGGGAGCTGTTTTTT
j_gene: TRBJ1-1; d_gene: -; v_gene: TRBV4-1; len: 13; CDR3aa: CASSQDGGTEAFF; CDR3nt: TGCGCCAGCAGCCAAGATGGGGGGACTGAAGCTTTCTTT
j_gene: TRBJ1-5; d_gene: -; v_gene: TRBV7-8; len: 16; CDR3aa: CASSTPPWEARQPQHF; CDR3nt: TGTGCCAGCAGCACACCCCCTTGGGAGGCTCGGCAGCCCCAGCATTTT
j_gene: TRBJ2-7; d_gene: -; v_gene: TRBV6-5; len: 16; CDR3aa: CASSYSVAGVTYEQYF; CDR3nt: TGTGCCAGCAGTTACTCGGTGGCAGGGGTGACCTACGAGCAGTACTTC
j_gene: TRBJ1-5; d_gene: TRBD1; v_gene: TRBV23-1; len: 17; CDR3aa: CASSQSRPGQGNQPQHF; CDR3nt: TGCGCCAGCAGTCAATCGAGGCCGGGACAGGGAAATCAGCCCCAGCATTTT
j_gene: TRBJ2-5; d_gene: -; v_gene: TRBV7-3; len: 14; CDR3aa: CASSPQPGLETQYF; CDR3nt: TGTGCCAGCAGCCCCCAGCCAGGGTTAGAGACCCAGTACTTC
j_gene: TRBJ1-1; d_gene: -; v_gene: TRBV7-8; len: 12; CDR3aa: CASSTAGTEAFF; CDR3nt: TGTGCCAGCAGCACCGCCGGGACTGAAGCTTTCTTT
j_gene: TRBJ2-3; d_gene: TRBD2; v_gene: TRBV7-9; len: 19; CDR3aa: CASSSDSTSGGARVDTQYF; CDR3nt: TGTGCCAGCAGCTCCGACTCGACTAGCGGGGGGGCCCGTGTTGATACGCAGTATTTT
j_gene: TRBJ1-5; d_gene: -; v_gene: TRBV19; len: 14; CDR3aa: CASEDRWRNQPQHF; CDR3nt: TGTGCCAGTGAAGACAGGTGGAGAAATCAGCCCCAGCATTTT
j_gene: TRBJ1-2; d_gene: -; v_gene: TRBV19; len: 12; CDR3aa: CASSDSGYGYTF; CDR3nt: TGTGCCAGTAGTGATTCGGGCTATGGCTACACCTTC
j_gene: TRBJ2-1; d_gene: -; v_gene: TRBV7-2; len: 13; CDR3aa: CASSVHWYNEQFF; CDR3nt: TGCGCCAGCAGCGTGCACTGGTACAATGAGCAGTTCTTC
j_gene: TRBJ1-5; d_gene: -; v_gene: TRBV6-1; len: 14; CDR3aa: CASTFPTGSEPQHF; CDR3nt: TGTGCCAGCACTTTCCCGACGGGATCAGAGCCCCAGCATTTT
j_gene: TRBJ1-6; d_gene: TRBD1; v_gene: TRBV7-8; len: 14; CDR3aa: CASSPRQGNSPLHF; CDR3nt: TGTGCCAGCAGCCCACGACAGGGGAATTCACCCCTCCACTTT
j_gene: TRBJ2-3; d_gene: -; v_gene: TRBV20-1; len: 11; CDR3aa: CSARQVDTQYF; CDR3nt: TGCAGTGCGCGACAAGTAGATACGCAGTATTTT
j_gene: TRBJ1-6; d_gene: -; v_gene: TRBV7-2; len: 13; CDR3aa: CASSWGRYSPLHF; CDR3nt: TGTGCCAGCAGCTGGGGGAGGTATTCACCCCTCCACTTT
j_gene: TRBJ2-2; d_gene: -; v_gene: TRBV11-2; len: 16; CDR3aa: CASSRGGQGTPGELFF; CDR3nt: TGTGCCAGCAGCCGGGGGGGACAGGGAACCCCCGGGGAGCTGTTTTTT
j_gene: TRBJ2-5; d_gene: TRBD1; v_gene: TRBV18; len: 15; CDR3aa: CASSPRQGQGETQYF; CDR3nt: TGTGCCAGCTCACCAAGACAGGGGCAGGGGGAGACCCAGTACTTC
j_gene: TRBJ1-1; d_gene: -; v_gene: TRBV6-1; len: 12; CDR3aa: CASWGRVTEAFF; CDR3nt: TGTGCCAGCTGGGGGAGGGTGACTGAAGCTTTCTTT
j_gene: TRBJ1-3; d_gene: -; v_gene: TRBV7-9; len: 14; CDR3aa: CASSPRDSGNTIYF; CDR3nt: TGTGCCAGCAGCCCCAGGGACTCTGGAAACACCATATATTTT
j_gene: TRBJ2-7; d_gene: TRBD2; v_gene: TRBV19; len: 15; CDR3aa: CASSMVSRAGVEQYF; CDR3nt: TGTGCCAGTAGTATGGTGAGCAGGGCGGGGGTCGAGCAGTACTTC
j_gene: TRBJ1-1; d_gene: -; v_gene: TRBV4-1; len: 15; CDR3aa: CASSQREGRWAEAFF; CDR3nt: TGCGCCAGCAGCCAACGTGAAGGGAGGTGGGCTGAAGCTTTCTTT
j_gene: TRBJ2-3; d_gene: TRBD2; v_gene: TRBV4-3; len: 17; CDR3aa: CASSGRYGGGAQDTQYF; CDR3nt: TGCGCCAGCAGCGGACGTTATGGCGGGGGGGCCCAAGATACGCAGTATTTT
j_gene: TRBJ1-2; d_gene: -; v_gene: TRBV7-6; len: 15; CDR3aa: CASSLGQGSADGYTF; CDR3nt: TGTGCCAGCAGCTTAGGTCAGGGAAGTGCGGATGGCTACACCTTC
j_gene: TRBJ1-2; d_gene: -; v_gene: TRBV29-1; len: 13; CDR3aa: CSVTLGRADGYTF; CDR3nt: TGCAGCGTCACACTTGGCCGCGCGGATGGCTACACCTTC
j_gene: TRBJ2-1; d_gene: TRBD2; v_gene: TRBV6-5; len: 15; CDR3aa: CASSYSSGGFSGQFF; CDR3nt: TGTGCCAGCAGTTACTCGAGCGGGGGATTTTCGGGGCAGTTCTTC
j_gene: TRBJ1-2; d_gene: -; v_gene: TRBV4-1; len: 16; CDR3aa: CASSHPVRGRGHGYTF; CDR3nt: TGCGCCAGCAGCCACCCAGTCAGGGGACGGGGACACGGCTACACCTTC
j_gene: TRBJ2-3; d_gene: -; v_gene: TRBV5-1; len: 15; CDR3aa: CASSLGRGESDTQYF; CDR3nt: TGCGCCAGCAGCTTGGGCAGGGGGGAGTCAGATACGCAGTATTTT
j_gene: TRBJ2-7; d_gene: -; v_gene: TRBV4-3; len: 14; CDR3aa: CASSQGTTYYEQYF; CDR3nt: TGCGCCAGCAGCCAAGGGACTACCTACTACGAGCAGTACTTC
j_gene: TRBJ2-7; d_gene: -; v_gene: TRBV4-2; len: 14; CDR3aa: CASSQEQGTYEQYF; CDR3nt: TGTGCCAGCAGCCAAGAGCAGGGAACCTACGAGCAGTACTTC
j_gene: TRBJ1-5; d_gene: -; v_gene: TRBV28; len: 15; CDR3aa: CASSLVAGSNQPQHF; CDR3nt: TGTGCCAGCAGTTTAGTGGCAGGTAGCAATCAGCCCCAGCATTTT
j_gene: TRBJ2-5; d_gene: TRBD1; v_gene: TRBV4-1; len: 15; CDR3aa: CASSPDRVRQETQYF; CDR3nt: TGCGCCAGCAGCCCCGACAGGGTCCGCCAAGAGACCCAGTACTTC
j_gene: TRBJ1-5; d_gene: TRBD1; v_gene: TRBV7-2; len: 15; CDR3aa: CASSPGGQDNQPQHF; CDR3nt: TGTGCCAGCAGCCCAGGGGGACAGGACAACCAGCCCCAGCATTTT
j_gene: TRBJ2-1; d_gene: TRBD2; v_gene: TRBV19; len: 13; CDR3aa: CASSIKSGGDQFF; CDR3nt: TGTGCCAGTAGTATAAAAAGCGGGGGGGATCAGTTCTTC
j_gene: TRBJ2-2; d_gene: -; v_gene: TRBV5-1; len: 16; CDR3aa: CASSPRRGQGAGELFF; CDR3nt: TGCGCCAGCAGCCCGAGGAGGGGGCAGGGAGCCGGGGAGCTGTTTTTT
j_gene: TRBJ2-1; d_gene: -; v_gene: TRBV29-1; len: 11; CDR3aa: CSVGRGLEQFF; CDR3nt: TGCAGCGTTGGCCGGGGGTTGGAGCAGTTCTTC
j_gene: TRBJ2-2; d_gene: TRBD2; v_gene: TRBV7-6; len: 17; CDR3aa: CASSLVAGGPSTGELFF; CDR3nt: TGTGCCAGCAGCTTAGTAGCGGGGGGGCCGAGCACCGGGGAGCTGTTTTTT
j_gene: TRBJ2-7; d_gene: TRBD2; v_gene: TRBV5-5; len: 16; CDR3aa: CASSLGLAGSPYEQYF; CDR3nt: TGTGCCAGCAGCTTAGGCCTAGCGGGGAGTCCTTACGAGCAGTACTTC
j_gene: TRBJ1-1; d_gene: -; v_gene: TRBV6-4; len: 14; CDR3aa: CASSEGGLNTEAFF; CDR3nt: TGTGCCAGCAGTGAGGGGGGACTGAACACTGAAGCTTTCTTT
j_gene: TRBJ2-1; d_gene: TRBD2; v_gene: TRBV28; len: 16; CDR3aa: CASSLSWRGKYNEQFF; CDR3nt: TGTGCCAGCAGTTTATCTTGGCGGGGGAAATACAATGAGCAGTTCTTC
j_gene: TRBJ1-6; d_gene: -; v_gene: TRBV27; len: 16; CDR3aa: CASSLGAASRISPLHF; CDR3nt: TGTGCCAGCAGTTTAGGGGCGGCGTCCCGAATTTCACCCCTCCACTTT